Below, one T cell receptor (beta chain) is given with its context. Its cognate antigen is unknown. Per germline, CDR1 MNHNS and CDR2 SASEGT. The CDR3 length is 14 residues. Trimming removed 3 bases at V and 5 bases at J, with 11 bases between. The data are from a study of blood T cells in healthy people across ages. Study observations and caveats: No one knew whether donors had CMV, which possibly confounded expanded clonotype changes.

Primers used in a second PCR of roughly 6 to 12 cycles were a sample-barcoded 5' primer and a J-beta primer mix. From the 5' RACE reads, TCRdb called clonotypes with MiXCR, one entry per CDR3 protein. This sample carries 1.5 million to 1.9 million distinct CDR3 sequences, 35% to 45% of them seen once, and the ten largest clones take approximately 4%. This chain uses TRBV6-1 with TRBJ2-1; no clear D. This receptor was taken from a woman in her late teens or twenties in good health. The sample was blood. The CDR3 DNA reads TGTGCCAGCAGTGAGGGCAGATTGCACAATGAGCAGTTCTTC. Translating gives CASSEGRLHNEQFF.